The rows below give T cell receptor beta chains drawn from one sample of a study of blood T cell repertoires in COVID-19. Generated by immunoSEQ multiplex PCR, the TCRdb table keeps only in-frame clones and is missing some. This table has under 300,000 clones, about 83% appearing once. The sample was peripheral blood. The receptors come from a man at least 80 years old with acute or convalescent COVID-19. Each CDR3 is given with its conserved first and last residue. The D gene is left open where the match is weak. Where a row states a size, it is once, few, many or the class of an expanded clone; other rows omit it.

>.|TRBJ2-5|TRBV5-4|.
CASSQSPGVGETQYF
TGTGCCAGCAGCCAAAGTCCGGGAGTAGGAGAGACCCAGTACTTC
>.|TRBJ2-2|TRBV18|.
CASSPRFRDNSNTGELFF
TGTGCCAGCTCACCACGGTTCCGGGACAACTCGAACACCGGGGAGCTGTTTTTT
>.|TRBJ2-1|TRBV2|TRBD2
CASLVSLAGDSYNEQFF
TGTGCCAGCCTAGTAAGCCTAGCGGGAGACTCCTACAATGAGCAGTTCTTC
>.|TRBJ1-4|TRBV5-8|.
CASSLGWGAATNEKLFF
TGTGCCAGCAGCTTGGGGTGGGGAGCCGCAACTAATGAAAAACTGTTTTTT
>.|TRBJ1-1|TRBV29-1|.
CSVDRLGGTEAFF
TGCAGCGTTGATAGGTTGGGGGGGACTGAAGCTTTCTTT
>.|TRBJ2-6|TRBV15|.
CATSRDFGLASGANVLTF
TGTGCCACCAGCAGAGATTTTGGACTCGCGTCTGGGGCCAACGTCCTGACTTTC
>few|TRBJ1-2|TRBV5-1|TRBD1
CASSLEAGGLPTYGYTF
TGCGCCAGCAGCTTGGAGGCAGGGGGCCTCCCGACATATGGCTACACCTTC
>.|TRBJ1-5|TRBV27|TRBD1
CASRVQGPSNQPQHF
TGTGCCAGCAGGGTACAGGGGCCTAGCAATCAGCCCCAGCATTTT
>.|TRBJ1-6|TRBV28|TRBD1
CASSSGQGALSYNSPLHF
TGTGCCAGCAGTTCCGGACAGGGGGCTCTCTCCTATAATTCACCCCTCCACTTT
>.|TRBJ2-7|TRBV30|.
CAWSVIPPGEQYF
TGTGCCTGGAGTGTGATCCCACCGGGCGAGCAGTACTTC
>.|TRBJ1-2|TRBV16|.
CASSQLQQVGHYGYTF
TGTGCCAGCAGCCAATTGCAACAGGTCGGTCACTATGGCTACACCTTC
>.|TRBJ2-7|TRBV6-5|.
CASSYSTSGQYEQYF
TGTGCCAGCAGTTACTCGACGTCAGGGCAGTACGAGCAGTACTTC
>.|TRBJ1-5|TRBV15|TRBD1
CATSHRGSQPQHF
TGTGCCACCAGCCACAGGGGAAGTCAGCCCCAGCATTTT
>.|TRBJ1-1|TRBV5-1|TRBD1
CASSLVDRANTEAFF
TGCGCCAGCAGCCTGGTGGACAGGGCAAACACTGAAGCTTTCTTT
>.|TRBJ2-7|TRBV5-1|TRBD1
CASSLEQGAYEQYF
TGCGCCAGCAGCTTGGAGCAGGGGGCATACGAGCAGTACTTC
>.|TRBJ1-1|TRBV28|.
CASSSPSLGTEAFF
TGTGCCAGCAGTTCTCCCTCCCTCGGCACTGAAGCTTTCTTT
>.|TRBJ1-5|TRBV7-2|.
CASSLGGALGQPQHF
TGTGCCAGCAGCTTAGGGGGCGCTTTGGGACAGCCCCAGCATTTT
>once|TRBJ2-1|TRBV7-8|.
CASSLGTPSPGEQFF
TGTGCCAGCAGCCTCGGGACTCCGAGTCCGGGAGAGCAGTTCTTC
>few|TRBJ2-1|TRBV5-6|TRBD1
CASSSGTGFSYNEQFF
TGTGCCAGCAGCTCCGGGACAGGGTTCTCCTACAATGAGCAGTTCTTC
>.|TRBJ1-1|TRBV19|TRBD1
CASRRGDRLNTEAFF
TGTGCCAGTAGACGTGGGGACAGGTTGAACACTGAAGCTTTCTTT
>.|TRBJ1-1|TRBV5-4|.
CASSPRQENTEAFF
TGTGCCAGCAGCCCACGACAGGAGAACACTGAAGCTTTCTTT
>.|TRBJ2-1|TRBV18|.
CASIGGGNEQFF
TGTGCCAGCATTGGGGGCGGCAATGAGCAGTTCTTC
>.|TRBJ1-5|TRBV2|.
CASLGGGGRGQPQHF
TGTGCCAGCCTGGGGGGCGGGGGTAGAGGGCAGCCCCAGCATTTT
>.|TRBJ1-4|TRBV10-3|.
CAIRGETNEKLFF
TGTGCCATCAGGGGAGAGACTAATGAAAAACTGTTTTTT
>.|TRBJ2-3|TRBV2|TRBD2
CASRDRGGGTDTQYF
TGTGCCAGCAGGGATAGAGGCGGGGGGACAGATACGCAGTATTTT
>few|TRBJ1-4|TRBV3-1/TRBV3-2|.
CASRASGALRGELFF
TGTGCCAGCAGAGCTTCAGGGGCCCTACGTGGGGAACTGTTTTTT
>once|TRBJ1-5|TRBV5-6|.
CASSHPDSRHQHF
TGTGCCAGCAGCCACCCGGACAGCCGCCACCAGCATTTT
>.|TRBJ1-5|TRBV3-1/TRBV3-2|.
CASSQGIRVDQPQHF
TGTGCCAGCAGCCAAGGTATCCGGGTGGATCAGCCCCAGCATTTT